Presented here are 30 T cell receptor beta chains from one specimen sequenced in a study of CD8+CD57+ T cells in acquired aplastic anemia. Using genomic DNA as the template, TCR beta VDJ and CDR3 profiling was carried out. TCRdb reprocessed the reads via MiXCR and lists one record per CDR3 protein. This sample has 98,000 or so distinct CDR3 sequences, with about half found just once. Sequencing used sorted CD4+, CD8+, or CD8+CD57+ T cells (not recorded which) from PBMCs. These receptors were collected from a human donor in good health, serving as a control.

This clonotype showed up just a few times. The rearrangement links TRBV25-1 to TRBJ1-4, with 8 positions matching TRBD1. Losses at the gene ends were 4 bases for V and 5 bases for J; bases not matched to a gene: 9. This CDR3 is built from 16 residues. CDR1 MGHDK and CDR2 SYGVNS come from the germline V gene. The CDR3 loop is CASSGAKTGANEKLFF. The CDR3, as DNA: TGTGCCAGCAGTGGAGCTAAGACAGGGGCGAATGAAAAACTGTTTTTT.

This clonotype turned up a few times. The V and J genes are TRBV7-2 and TRBJ1-6, with D uncertain. CDR1 is SGHTA, CDR2 FQGNSA, per germline. Trimming pared 5 bases from V and 10 bases from J, leaving 12 bases between. CDR3 length: 13 residues. CDR3 coding DNA: TGTGCCAGCAGCGCCACAATGGGATCACCCCTCCACTTT. Translation: CASSATMGSPLHF.

The chain uses TRBV24-1 and TRBJ1-1, with no clear D. CDR3 length equals 14 residues. In germline, CDR1 is KGHDR, CDR2 SFDVKD. Trimming took 11 bases from V and 4 from J, leaving 19 bases between them. The CDR3 loop reads CASIHNRESTEAFF. DNA of the CDR3: TGTGCCAGTATTCACAATCGGGAGAGCACTGAAGCTTTCTTT.

The chain combines TRBV7-6 with TRBJ1-1, with D tentatively TRBD1 (6 bases). Germline-derived CDR1 and CDR2 are SGHVS and FNYEAQ. The CDR3 has 13 residues. V was pared by 6 bases and J by 2 bases, with 10 bases between. The CDR3, as DNA: TGTGCCAGCAGTCACAGGGTAAACACTGAAGCTTTCTTT. It specifies CASSHRVNTEAFF.

In the case of this clonotype: Since a much larger clone is just one base distant, this may be a read error. Written as DNA, the CDR3 is TGTGCCAGCGGTGAAAACACTGAAGCTTTCTTT. It is translated as CASGENTEAFF. The J gene is TRBJ1-1, the V gene TRBV6-1; D remains unclear. The CDR3 is 11 residues long. CDR1 MNHNS and CDR2 SASEGT come from the germline V gene.

This clonotype was counted between two and nine times. This chain joins TRBV19 and TRBJ2-6; 8 bases fit TRBD1. V lost 11 bases and J lost 0; bases outside the gene matches: 12. CDR3 length equals 17 residues. CDR1 and CDR2 (germline): LNHDA, SQIVND (reference sequence). CDR3: CARIWDRSLSGANVLTF. Written as DNA, the CDR3 is TGTGCCCGTATCTGGGACAGGTCCCTCTCTGGGGCCAACGTCCTGACTTTC.

The CDR3 loop reads CASRGAGTGEQYF. CDR3 in DNA: TGTGCCAGTAGGGGGGCGGGGACGGGAGAGCAGTACTTC. The chain couples TRBV19 to TRBJ2-7; D possibly uses TRBD1 or TRBD2 (6 bases each). Germline loops: CDR1 LNHDA, CDR2 SQIVND (reference sequence). This CDR3 region has 13 residues. V was cut by 6 bases and J by 7 bases, with 16 bases left in between.

This clonotype showed up just a few times. Germline and junction disagree at one end, which may indicate a read error. The chain is built from TRBV19 and TRBJ2-7; D is perhaps TRBD1 or TRBD2 (5 bases each). The germline V gene has CDR1 LNHDA and CDR2 SQIVND (reference sequence). The CDR3 loop spans 14 amino acids. The CDR3 spells CASSIGTGSYGQYF. CDR3 in DNA: TGTGCCAGTAGTATCGGGACGGGGTCCTACGGGCAGTACTTC.

CDR3 sequence (DNA): TGCGCCAGCAGCCCGATTAGCGGGGGGCCCAACACCGGGGAGCTGTTTTTT. Amino acid sequence: CASSPISGGPNTGELFF. V usage is TRBV5-1 and J usage is TRBJ2-2; 10 nucleotides match TRBD2. V was clipped by 4 bases and J by 2 bases; unmatched bases: 8. From germline, CDR1 is SGHRS and CDR2 YFSETQ. CDR3 size: 17 residues. Using reference TRBV5-1 and TRBJ2-2 for the parts outside the CDR3, the full variable domain is KAGVTQTPRYLIKTRGQQVTLSCSPISGHRSVSWYQQTPGQGLQFLFEYFSETQRNKGNFPGRFSGRQFSNSRSEMNVSTLELGDSALYLCASSPISGGPNTGELFFGEGSRLTVL.

V and J are TRBV6-4 and TRBJ2-7, with D tentatively TRBD1 (6 bases). Germline CDR1 is MRHNA and CDR2 is SNTAGT. V shed 4 bases and J shed 1 base, with 11 bases lying between them. The CDR3 covers 14 residues. The CDR3 loop reads CASSVQQGSYEQYF. The CDR3 DNA sequence: TGTGCCAGCAGTGTACAACAGGGTTCCTACGAGCAGTACTTC.

There are many counts of this clonotype. V usage is TRBV9 and J usage is TRBJ2-3, with a tentative D call TRBD2 (5 bases). Germline V gene lookup returns CDR1 SGDLS and CDR2 YYNGEE. V lost 0 bases and J 3 bases, leaving 14 bases between the germline ends. This CDR3 region has 16 residues. CDR3 in amino acids: CASSVATSTDTDTQYF. The CDR3 DNA sequence: TGTGCCAGCAGCGTAGCCACTAGTACCGATACAGATACGCAGTATTTT.

Notes on this clonotype: A much larger clone lies a single base off, so this may be a read error. V and J are TRBV6-1 and TRBJ1-1; no clear D gene. Looked up from germline, CDR1 is MNHNS and CDR2 is SASEGT. The CDR3 contains 15 residues. V shed 5 bases and J shed 4 bases, with 17 bases lying between them. The CDR3: CASSTSFGDGTEAFF. CDR3 in DNA: TGTGCCAGCAGTACTTCATTCGGGGATGGCACTGAAGCTTTCTTT.

This clonotype was seen many times. The CDR3 DNA is TGTGCCAGCAGCCTAGGGGACAGAGATTACGAGCAGTACTTC. Amino acids: CASSLGDRDYEQYF. J is TRBJ2-7 and V is TRBV27; TRBD1 matches at 7 bases. From germline, CDR1 is MNHEY and CDR2 SMNVEV (reference sequence). With 6 bases clipped from V and 4 bases from J, the junction kept 9 bases outside the gene matches. The CDR3 runs 14 residues.

With regard to this clonotype: At one boundary the junction diverges from the germline segment, which might be a read error. The gene calls are TRBV5-4 and TRBJ1-3; no definite D call. Germline V gives CDR1 SGHNT, CDR2 YYREEE (reference sequence). This CDR3 is built from 14 residues. CDR3 residues: CARSLGGLGNTIYF. The CDR3 DNA reads as TGTGCCCGCAGCTTAGGAGGGCTTGGAAACACCATATATTTT.

The chain couples TRBV7-2 to TRBJ2-7; D uncertain. The ends were cut back, 1 base at V and 5 bases at J, with 15 bases in the middle. Germline CDR1 and CDR2: SGHTA and FQGNSA. CDR3 length: 15 residues. CDR3 sequence reads: CASSLGPPREDEQYF. CDR3 in DNA: TGTGCCAGCAGCTTAGGGCCTCCCCGCGAGGACGAGCAGTACTTC.

The chain has TRBV27 and TRBJ1-1; D is undetermined. V gave up 3 bases and J gave up 1 base, with 6 bases separating them. Germline V CDR1 and CDR2: MNHEY, SMNVEV (reference sequence). CDR3 length equals 13 residues. The DNA for the CDR3 is TGTGCCAGCAGTTTTTGGAGGAACACTGAAGCTTTCTTT. Translating gives CASSFWRNTEAFF.

The chain recombines TRBV9 with TRBJ2-3; 8 bases are shared with TRBD2. V lost 0 bases and J lost 2; bases outside the gene matches: 2. Per germline, CDR1 SGDLS and CDR2 YYNGEE. CDR3 length equals 15 residues. The DNA of the CDR3 is TGTGCCAGCAGCGTAGGTAGCGGGGACACAGATACGCAGTATTTT. As protein: CASSVGSGDTDTQYF.

The DNA for the CDR3 is TGTGCCAGCAGCTTAGCAACTAGCTCCCATACGCAGTATTTT. Protein sequence: CASSLATSSHTQYF. The rearrangement joins TRBV7-2 to TRBJ2-3; possible D gene TRBD2, 6 bases. Germline lookup yields CDR1 SGHTA and CDR2 FQGNSA. The CDR3 runs 14 residues. Trimming pared 0 bases from V and 7 bases from J, leaving 11 bases between.

In this sample, this clonotype turned up many times. J is TRBJ2-2 and V is TRBV19; the D gene is possibly TRBD1 (5 bases). V was clipped by 3 bases and J by 7 bases, with 9 bases between them. This CDR3 is 13 amino acids long. CDR1 is LNHDA and CDR2 is SQIVND in the germline V gene (reference sequence). The CDR3 region has the DNA TGTGCCAGTAGTATGCTAGGGGACGGGGAGCTGTTTTTT. Protein sequence: CASSMLGDGELFF.

This clonotype was counted at least ten times. The genes are TRBV2 and TRBJ2-3; maybe TRBD1 (6 bases). Germline assignment: CDR1 SNHLY and CDR2 FYNNEI. This CDR3 spans 16 amino acids. V was trimmed by 5 bases and J by 6 bases, leaving 21 bases between them. The CDR3 reads CASSSSGTRIVDTQYF. CDR3 coding DNA: TGTGCCAGCAGTTCTTCCGGGACAAGGATTGTGGATACGCAGTATTTT.

Many counts were recorded for this clonotype. This sequence joins TRBV12-3 or TRBV12-4 and TRBJ2-3; maybe TRBD2 (6 bases). V lost 5 bases to trimming and J lost 8 bases, with 11 bases between them. CDR3 length equals 12 residues. The CDR3: CASSRDGGTQYF. The CDR3, as DNA: TGTGCCAGCAGTCGAGACGGGGGTACGCAGTATTTT.

This chain joins TRBV2 and TRBJ1-6; the match to TRBD1 covers 7 bases. Germline CDR1 SNHLY, CDR2 FYNNEI. J was trimmed by 8 bases and V by 6 bases; bases with no gene match: 10. CDR3 length: 15 residues. DNA of the CDR3: TGTGCCAGCAGGACCGGGACAGCAAGGCATTCACCCCTCCACTTT. This translates into CASRTGTARHSPLHF.

This clonotype was detected many times. V is TRBV7-9 and J is TRBJ2-7, with D possibly matching TRBD1 (6 bases). The CDR3 has 12 amino acids. Germline assignment: CDR1 SEHNR and CDR2 FQNEAQ (reference sequence). V was shortened by 10 bases and J by 3 bases, with 13 bases between the two germline ends. CDR3 bases: TGTGCCACCGACTGGGACATCTACGAGCAGTACTTC. Translated, it gives CATDWDIYEQYF.

The chain uses TRBV25-1 and TRBJ2-5; 11 bases agree with TRBD1. The CDR3 loop spans 17 amino acids. Per the germline V gene, CDR1 is MGHDK and CDR2 is SYGVNS. The V gene end was trimmed by 5 bases and the J gene end by 0 bases; junction bases not matched to a gene: 8. The CDR3 DNA follows: TGTGCCAGCAGTTTGGGGGACAGGGGGTCGTACCAAGAGACCCAGTACTTC. It codes for CASSLGDRGSYQETQYF.

This clonotype was counted only a few times. V is TRBV4-3 and J is TRBJ2-2; D uncertain. V was shortened by 1 base and J by 4 bases, with 19 bases between the two germline ends. CDR1 and CDR2 from the germline V gene are LGHNA and YSLEER. The CDR3 is 18 residues long. The CDR3 DNA reads as TGCGCCAGCAGCCAAGGAGTAGACAAGGGTCGGCGCACCGGGGAGCTGTTTTTT. This translates into CASSQGVDKGRRTGELFF.

This clonotype was picked up a small number of times. This chain links TRBV25-1 with TRBJ2-7; 11 nucleotides line up with TRBD1. Germline CDR1 is MGHDK and CDR2 is SYGVNS. This CDR3 region has 13 residues. V was clipped by 9 bases and J by 4 bases; unmatched bases: 5. In nucleotides, the CDR3 is TGTGCCAGTACCGGGACAGGGGGGTACGAGCAGTACTTC. Translation: CASTGTGGYEQYF.

This clonotype was seen ten or more times. The chain links TRBV4-3 to TRBJ1-2, with TRBD1 matching over 8 bases. The CDR3 contains 16 residues. V dropped 0 bases and J dropped 7; count of bases not matched to a gene: 10. Germline CDR1 and CDR2: LGHNA and YSLEER. The CDR3 bases are TGCGCCAGCAGCCAAGATCCCGGACAGGGCGTGGGTGGCTACACCTTC. Protein: CASSQDPGQGVGGYTF.

The count of this clonotype is one. This rearrangement joins TRBV24-1 to TRBJ2-5; possibly TRBD1 or TRBD2 for D (5 bases each). Deletions cut 3 bases from V and 0 bases from J, with 13 bases between. Germline values: CDR1 KGHDR, CDR2 SFDVKD. CDR3 length: 16 amino acids. The CDR3 DNA is TGTGCCACCAGTGATGCCATGGGACGGGACCAAGAGACCCAGTACTTC. It encodes CATSDAMGRDQETQYF.

This clonotype was seen many times. V and J are TRBV12-3 or TRBV12-4 and TRBJ1-6, with 9 bases fitting TRBD1. The ends lost 5 bases at V and 8 bases at J; junction bases unmatched: 4. The CDR3 covers 14 residues. The CDR3 sequence: CASSLQGAYSPLHF. The CDR3, as DNA: TGTGCCAGCAGTCTACAGGGGGCTTATTCACCCCTCCACTTT.

V is TRBV9 and J is TRBJ2-1, with D perhaps TRBD1 or TRBD2 (6 bases each). The CDR3 is 16 residues long. Germline CDR1 SGDLS, CDR2 YYNGEE. V lost 3 bases and J lost 9, with 22 bases in between. The CDR3, as DNA: TGTGCCAGCAGCGCCAGCGGTTCGGGGGCGGGTGGTGAGCAGTTCTTC. Protein sequence: CASSASGSGAGGEQFF.